This T cell receptor beta chain was observed in a study of regulatory T cells in long-lasting Graves disease. CDR3-region Arm-PCR and iRepertoire HTBI primers produced the TCR beta libraries. In TCRdb, the multiplex PCR reads were re-called with MiXCR into one record per CDR3 protein. Of approximately 540,000 distinct CDR3 sequences listed, 9.5% to 15% were seen once; the top ten hold 8.9%. The V gene's germline CDR1 is MNHNS and CDR2 SASEGT. The V end was cut by 5 bases, the J end by 4 bases, with 17 bases between. The CDR3 covers 15 residues. Regarding time point: newly diagnosed GD, antithyroid drugs for less than 3 months. PBMCs were the source of the RNA used for TCR sequencing. This clonotype appeared many times. The data were also submitted as part of a second study, on T cells in Graves' hyperthyroidism and ophthalmopathy. Per that study: Using 13 V-J features, a model discriminated ophthalmopathy from stable hyperthyroidism.

The sequences come from peripheral blood mononuclear cells (PBMCs), collected at new diagnosis, from a patient treated with antithyroid drugs. This sequence joins TRBV6-1 and TRBJ1-2, with D possibly matching TRBD1 (5 bases). This receptor was identified in a woman aged 25 to 39 with Graves disease. The CDR3 DNA follows: TGTGCCAGCAGTATGTTCGGGACCGTCTCCTATGGCTACACCTTC. Translation gives CASSMFGTVSYGYTF.